These 27 T cell receptor beta chains were sequenced from one sample in a study of T cell repertoires in cytomegalovirus infection. For these TCRs, the target antigens are not known. TCRdb independently ran MiXCR on the reads; one entry per CDR3 protein. The sample has roughly 120,000 distinct CDR3 sequences, about 30% seen once. The sequences come from CD8+ T cells from cultured PBMCs, collected from culture after CMV antigen stimulation. These receptors originate from a human donor in good health (CMV status not recorded). Some clones in this sample may be carry-over from other donors' samples.

This clonotype has more than one count but fewer than ten. The CDR3 loop is CASSSSGPWSYEQYF. DNA of the CDR3: TGTGCCAGCAGCTCTTCTGGCCCGTGGTCATACGAGCAGTACTTC. This chain uses TRBV7-6 with TRBJ2-7, with D unclear. The CDR3 spans 15 residues. The V gene's germline CDR1 is SGHVS and CDR2 FNYEAQ. The V end was cut by 4 bases, the J end by 4 bases, with 17 bases between.

Only a few counts were recorded for this clonotype. The gene calls are TRBV12-3 or TRBV12-4 and TRBJ1-1, with TRBD1 matching over 9 bases. Losses at the gene ends were 1 base for V and 0 bases for J; bases not matched to a gene: 3. The CDR3 sequence is 16 residues long. CDR3 nucleotide sequence: TGTGCCAGCAGTTTAGGACAGGGGGGATTGAACACTGAAGCTTTCTTT. It codes for CASSLGQGGLNTEAFF.

The rearrangement uses TRBV5-4 and TRBJ1-2, with D tentatively TRBD1 (5 bases). The CDR3 is 15 amino acids. Germline V CDR1 and CDR2: SGHNT, YYREEE (reference sequence). Trimming removed 6 bases from V and 6 bases from J, with 21 bases in between. The CDR3: CASKANTGEEDGYTF. In nucleotides, the CDR3 is TGTGCCAGCAAGGCCAACACGGGGGAAGAGGATGGCTACACCTTC.

The rearrangement joins TRBV19 to TRBJ1-5; D is perhaps TRBD1 (5 bases). CDR1 and CDR2 (germline): LNHDA, SQIVND (reference sequence). Trimming took 7 bases from V and 4 from J, leaving 14 bases between them. CDR3 size: 14 residues. CDR3 nucleotide sequence: TGTGCCAGTACGTTGGGGGGAGGAAATCAGCCCCAGCATTTT. Translation: CASTLGGGNQPQHF.

Ten or more counts support this clonotype. This chain links TRBV7-3 with TRBJ2-1; possible D gene TRBD1, 6 bases. V was pared by 2 bases and J by 6 bases, with 11 bases between. In germline, CDR1 is SGHTA, CDR2 FQGTGA. CDR3 length: 14 amino acids. CDR3 sequence (DNA): TGTGCCAGCAGCTTACAGGGGCTGGGCAATGAGCAGTTCTTC. It specifies CASSLQGLGNEQFF. The whole variable domain, remainder taken from reference TRBV7-3 and TRBJ2-1, is GAGVSQTPSNKVTEKGKYVELRCDPISGHTALYWYRQSLGQGPEFLIYFQGTGAADDSGLPNDRFFAVRPEGSVSTLKIQRTERGDSAVYLCASSLQGLGNEQFFGPGTRLTVL.

This clonotype was counted only a few times. The chain joins TRBV20-1 to TRBJ1-2; D gene uncertain. The V end lost 6 bases, the J end lost 7 bases, and 18 bases lay between the germline ends. The CDR3 spans 13 residues. Germline V gene sequence: CDR1 DFQATT, CDR2 SNEGSKA (reference sequence). CDR3 loop: CSAIQNTVGGYTF. CDR3 in DNA: TGCAGTGCAATACAGAATACCGTGGGTGGCTACACCTTC.

This clonotype was counted only a few times. The CDR3: CASNEDAQPQHF. The CDR3 DNA reads TGTGCCAGTAATGAGGATGCCCAGCCCCAGCATTTT. This chain joins TRBV19 and TRBJ1-5; unclear D gene. The CDR3 contains 12 residues. The germline CDR1 and CDR2 sequences are LNHDA and SQIVND (reference sequence). The ends were cut back, 7 bases at V and 7 bases at J, with 11 bases in the middle.

A few counts support this clonotype. Here the CDR3 DNA reads TGTGCCAGCAGCCCGGCCCGCTCCTACGAGCAGTACTTC. Its protein product is CASSPARSYEQYF. The chain joins TRBV7-8 to TRBJ2-7; D not certain. The CDR3 covers 13 residues. Germline CDR1 reads SGHVS; CDR2 reads FQNEAQ. The V and J ends lost 5 bases and 0 bases respectively, with 8 bases between them.

This clonotype was detected a few times. The chain links TRBV12-3 or TRBV12-4 to TRBJ1-3; TRBD1 aligns across 7 bases. The CDR3 is 22 amino acids. V lost 2 bases, J lost 0 bases, and 22 bases stayed unmatched. CDR3 protein: CASSLLLPFLQGNYSSGNTIYF. In nucleotides, the CDR3 is TGTGCCAGCAGTTTATTGCTTCCTTTCTTACAGGGGAACTATTCCTCTGGAAACACCATATATTTT.

This chain's CDR3 is CASSFAGGTGSEQFF. The CDR3 DNA sequence: TGTGCCAGCAGTTTTGCGGGGGGTACCGGAAGTGAGCAGTTCTTC. This sequence joins TRBV27 and TRBJ2-1; the match to TRBD2 covers 8 bases. Unmatched junction bases numbered 10, after V lost 3 bases and J lost 9 bases. The CDR3 spans 15 residues. Germline CDR1 and CDR2: MNHEY and SMNVEV (reference sequence).

This clonotype was observed a handful of times. J is TRBJ1-5 and V is TRBV5-1; D might be TRBD1 (6 bases). The CDR3 has 15 amino acids. Per germline, CDR1 SGHRS and CDR2 YFSETQ. The ends were cut back, 4 bases at V and 2 bases at J, with 13 bases in the middle. CDR3: CASSPDSSRNQPQHF. The CDR3 nucleotides are TGCGCCAGCAGCCCGGACAGTTCCCGCAATCAGCCCCAGCATTTT.

This clonotype came up a few times. This chain links TRBV27 with TRBJ2-3; TRBD2 aligns across 8 bases. Germline assignment: CDR1 MNHEY and CDR2 SMNVEV (reference sequence). The V gene end was trimmed by 11 bases and the J gene end by 6 bases; junction bases not matched to a gene: 4. The CDR3 spans 11 residues. CDR3 sequence reads: CAVGGGDTQYF. The DNA of the CDR3 is TGTGCCGTCGGGGGGGGGGATACGCAGTATTTT.

The CDR3 reads CATSGDRSSYNEQFF. CDR3 nucleotides: TGTGCCACCAGTGGGGACAGAAGCTCCTACAATGAGCAGTTCTTC. The genes are TRBV15 and TRBJ2-1; 7 positions match TRBD1. The germline gives CDR1 LNHNV, CDR2 YYDKDF (reference sequence). The CDR3 spans 15 residues. J was trimmed by 0 bases and V by 6 bases; bases with no gene match: 5.

This clonotype was recorded at least ten times. J is TRBJ2-1 and V is TRBV25-1; perhaps D is TRBD1 or TRBD2 (5 bases each). V was cut by 1 base and J by 0 bases, with 7 bases left in between. The CDR3 is 15 residues long. CDR1 is MGHDK and CDR2 is SYGVNS in the germline V gene. This CDR3 reads CASSEWGSSYNEQFF. CDR3 in DNA: TGTGCCAGCAGTGAATGGGGGAGCTCCTACAATGAGCAGTTCTTC.

The sample holds many counts of this clonotype. The chain has TRBV7-2 and TRBJ2-3; 10 positions match TRBD2. The germline gives CDR1 SGHTA, CDR2 FQGNSA. The CDR3 consists of 15 residues. The J segment lost 2 bases and the V segment lost 4 bases, leaving 3 bases of the junction unmatched. CDR3 in amino acids: CASSWLAGDTDTQYF. CDR3 bases: TGTGCCAGCAGCTGGCTAGCGGGGGACACAGATACGCAGTATTTT.

This clonotype came up a few times. The rearrangement links TRBV28 to TRBJ2-2; D is undetermined. The length of the CDR3 is 12 residues. Germline CDR1 reads MDHEN; CDR2 reads SYDVKM. V was shortened by 3 bases and J by 7 bases, with 6 bases between the two germline ends. CDR3 sequence reads: CASSFFGGELFF. The CDR3 DNA sequence: TGTGCCAGCAGTTTTTTTGGCGGGGAGCTGTTTTTT.

The V and J genes are TRBV6-5 and TRBJ2-1; 9 nucleotides agree with TRBD2. The junction had 3 bases not matched to a gene; V was cut back by 2 bases and J by 4 bases. The CDR3 spans 15 residues. Per germline, CDR1 MNHEY and CDR2 SVGAGI. This CDR3 is CASSYLAGQYNEQFF. Written as DNA, the CDR3 is TGTGCCAGCAGTTACCTAGCGGGGCAATACAATGAGCAGTTCTTC.

V is TRBV5-1 and J is TRBJ1-1; D gene uncertain. V gave up 0 bases and J gave up 4 bases, with 10 bases separating them. CDR3 length equals 14 residues. Per germline, CDR1 SGHRS and CDR2 YFSETQ. CDR3 nucleotide sequence: TGCGCCAGCAGCTTGGGGATGGGTAGCACTGAAGCTTTCTTT. Protein: CASSLGMGSTEAFF.

The V call is TRBV10-3, the J call TRBJ2-1; 7 positions match TRBD2. Germline V lookup: CDR1 ENHRY, CDR2 SYGVKD. This CDR3 is 15 amino acids long. V lost 2 bases, J lost 4 bases, and 5 bases stayed unmatched. CDR3 sequence (DNA): TGTGCCATCAGTGAGGGGAGGGCCCAATACAATGAGCAGTTCTTC. Translating gives CAISEGRAQYNEQFF.

This clonotype was seen only a few times. V gene TRBV4-1 combines with J gene TRBJ2-3; 8 positions agree with TRBD2. Germline CDR1 and CDR2: MGHRA and YSYEKL. V was clipped by 4 bases and J by 0 bases; unmatched bases: 6. The CDR3 is 16 residues long. The CDR3 DNA reads TGCGCCAGCAGCCCACTAGCGGCAATTAGCACAGATACGCAGTATTTT. Its protein product is CASSPLAAISTDTQYF.

This clonotype was found a few times. The J gene is TRBJ2-1, the V gene TRBV7-7, with D uncertain. CDR3 size: 14 residues. The V end lost 2 bases, the J end lost 5 bases, and 10 bases lay between the germline ends. Germline assignment: CDR1 SSHAT and CDR2 FNYEAQ (reference sequence). This CDR3 reads CASSLFGHHNEQFF. The CDR3 DNA is TGTGCCAGCAGCTTATTCGGCCACCACAATGAGCAGTTCTTC.

The chain recombines TRBV14 with TRBJ2-1; 11 bases map to TRBD1. Germline V gene lookup returns CDR1 SGHDN and CDR2 FVKESK. Trimming cost V 3 bases and J 8 bases; bases outside gene matches: 6. The CDR3 runs to 15 residues. CDR3 bases: TGTGCCAGCAGCCATCCGGGACAGGGGGTAGATGAGCAGTTCTTC. Its translation is CASSHPGQGVDEQFF.

The gene calls are TRBV3-1 and TRBJ2-1; 16 positions match TRBD2. CDR1 is LGHDT, CDR2 YNNKEL, per germline (reference sequence). V lost 3 bases, J lost 2 bases, and 7 bases stayed unmatched. CDR3 length equals 19 residues. For the CDR3, the DNA is TGTGCCAGCAGCCACCCCGGGACTAGCGGGGGGGCCCCCTACAATGAGCAGTTCTTC. Translated: CASSHPGTSGGAPYNEQFF.

This clonotype was recorded a few times. The chain recombines TRBV20-1 with TRBJ1-1; TRBD1 agrees at 7 bases. Germline CDR1 reads DFQATT; CDR2 reads SNEGSKA (reference sequence). Trimming cost V 0 bases and J 4 bases; bases outside gene matches: 14. This CDR3 spans 17 amino acids. CDR3 sequence: CSARDRQGGYYGTEAFF. In DNA, the CDR3 is TGCAGTGCTAGAGACCGACAGGGAGGATATTATGGCACTGAAGCTTTCTTT.

The V and J genes are TRBV5-6 and TRBJ2-1; either TRBD1 or TRBD2 may supply D (5 bases each). This CDR3 comprises 14 residues. In germline, CDR1 is SGHDT, CDR2 YYEEEE. Trimming pared 4 bases from V and 3 bases from J, leaving 11 bases between. The CDR3 DNA follows: TGTGCCAGCAGCACCCGGGACGGCTACAATGAGCAGTTCTTC. Translated: CASSTRDGYNEQFF.

This clonotype came up many times. The rearrangement uses TRBV7-6 and TRBJ2-1, with D tentatively TRBD1 (5 bases). There are 13 residues in the CDR3. CDR1 is SGHVS and CDR2 is FNYEAQ in the germline V gene. Trimming took 1 base from V and 5 from J, leaving 6 bases between them. CDR3 sequence: CASSLGGHNEQFF. The CDR3 DNA reads TGTGCCAGCAGCTTAGGGGGCCACAATGAGCAGTTCTTC.

This clonotype was detected ten times or more. The chain combines TRBV2 with TRBJ2-3; 12 bases are a match to TRBD2. V trimming: 3 bases; J trimming: 5 bases; junction bases outside the gene matches: 3. The CDR3 length is 15 residues. Germline V CDR1 and CDR2: SNHLY, FYNNEI. The CDR3 here is CASSEWTSGVDTQYF. The CDR3, as DNA: TGTGCCAGCAGTGAGTGGACTAGCGGGGTAGATACGCAGTATTTT.